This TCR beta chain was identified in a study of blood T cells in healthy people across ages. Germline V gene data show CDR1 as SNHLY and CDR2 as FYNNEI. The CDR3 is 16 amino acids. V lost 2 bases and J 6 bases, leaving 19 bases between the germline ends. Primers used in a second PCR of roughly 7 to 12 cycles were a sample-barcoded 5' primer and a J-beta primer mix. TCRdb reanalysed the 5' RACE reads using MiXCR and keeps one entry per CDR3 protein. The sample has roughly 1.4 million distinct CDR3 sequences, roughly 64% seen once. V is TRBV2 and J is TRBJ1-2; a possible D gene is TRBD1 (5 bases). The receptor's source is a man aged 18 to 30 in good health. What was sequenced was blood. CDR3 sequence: CASSERNRRVADGYTF. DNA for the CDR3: TGTGCCAGCAGTGAAAGGAACAGGAGAGTTGCGGATGGCTACACCTTC.